The TCR beta chain under discussion was sequenced for a study of cytomegalovirus exposure and HLA in healthy donors. Study-level background: The study placed 70% to 85% of its roughly 400 genotyped donors in the Caucasian-associated ancestry cluster.

The CDR3 contains 18 residues. The V gene's germline CDR1 is SGHTA and CDR2 FQGTGA. The V segment lost 1 base and the J segment 6 bases; nucleotides outside the gene matches: 13. Researchers ran the PCR with 60 Vbeta and 13 Jbeta primers. The repertoire was sequenced with immunoSEQ multiplex PCR; TCRdb's copy has only in-frame clones and lacks some. The sample has approximately 110,000 clones, around 64% seen once. A note on this clone: The antigen is not known.

Study findings and constraints: Specificity for CMV antigens was confirmed in vitro for a few of the CMV-associated chains. For most subjects, TCR beta sequences were reported to predict HLA-A and HLA-B alleles with accuracy.

Sequenced material: PBMCs. The J gene is TRBJ2-2, the V gene TRBV7-3, with 8 nucleotides matching TRBD2. This sequence was found in a man aged 25-45 years in good health and CMV-seropositive. CDR3 sequence: CASSLSSSGGPSPGELFF. The CDR3, as DNA: TGTGCCAGCAGCTTAAGTTCCAGCGGGGGTCCATCTCCCGGGGAGCTGTTTTTT.